This TCR beta chain was sequenced in a study of T cells of healthy individuals. TCRdb fed the 5' RACE reads into MiXCR, producing one record per CDR3 protein. The sample has around 63,000 distinct CDR3 sequences, 16% seen once. The sample holds a few counts of this clonotype. The CDR3 sequence is 11 residues long. Germline CDR1 reads SEHNR; CDR2 reads FQNEAQ (reference sequence). V was clipped by 5 bases and J by 4 bases, with 6 bases between them. This receptor was obtained from a human donor in good health. This sequence joins TRBV7-9 and TRBJ2-7; no firm D call. As DNA, the CDR3 is TGTGCCAGCAGCACCCATTACGAGCAGTACTTC. Translating it yields CASSTHYEQYF.